This entry concerns a single T cell receptor (beta chain). Its target is not known. TCRdb re-called the 5' RACE reads with MiXCR, one entry per CDR3 protein. Of 250,000 to 350,000 distinct CDR3 sequences detected, roughly 17% appear once; the ten largest clones hold less than 30%. This sample was included in a study of T-cell memory formation after mild COVID-19. Findings of the study overall: The study found balanced CD4/CD8 in clones contracting day 15 to 85 and a CD4+ lean in later expanders.

Trimming left V 3 bases short and J 4 bases short, with 13 bases between. The CDR3 sequence is 14 residues long. In germline, CDR1 is SNHLY, CDR2 FYNNEI. The sequence came from a man aged 18 to 30 who had mild COVID-19 (a few samples of this study predate the infection). Cell type and time point are not known. The sample consisted of PBMCs or a T cell subset sorted from them (not recorded which). The gene calls are TRBV2 and TRBJ2-7; no reliable D call. The CDR3 sequence is CASSEGPLGYEQYV. In DNA form, the CDR3 reads TGTGCCAGCAGTGAGGGTCCCTTGGGTTACGAGCAGTACGTC.